This T cell receptor beta chain was found in a study of OX40 agonist ivuxolimab in advanced cancers. Overall study: Dose-escalation patients were diagnosed with hepatocellular carcinoma, melanoma, renal cell cancer or head and neck cancer.

Sequencing was performed with immunoSEQ multiplex PCR; in TCRdb, only in-frame clones are kept and a portion is missing. The repertoire holds about 100,000 clones, with about nine tenths as singletons. Trimming left V 1 base short and J 0 bases short, with 14 bases between. This CDR3 contains 16 residues. As concerns this clone: The target antigen is unknown.

The study's findings and limits: A proportion of nonresponders additionally exhibited low normalized T-cell clonal expansion.

The receptor was derived from an adult with an advanced solid tumor such as melanoma, head and neck, liver or kidney cancer. The source material was CD4+ or CD8+ T cells sorted from blood, sampled in a trial of the OX40 agonist ivuxolimab. The J gene is TRBJ2-7, the V gene TRBV5-3; possible D gene TRBD2, 6 bases. TRBV5-3 is filed as an ORF, its function uncertain. The CDR3 DNA follows: TGTGCCAGAAGCTTGAGTAGCGGAAACAGCTCCTACGAGCAGTACTTC. Translating gives CARSLSSGNSSYEQYF.